This T cell receptor beta chain was sequenced during a study of shared clonotypes between healthy human individuals. This clone is a singleton in its sample. Per the study methods: Filtering differed for immunoSEQ, which gave only junction sequences without quality scores. Repertoires were generated with immunoSEQ multiplex PCR, while TCRdb's copy carries only in-frame clones and drops some. D and trimming were read from the DNA, whereas the V and J calls and clone size are those reported in that table. The sample holds about 330,000 clones, roughly 84% seen once. J was trimmed by 3 bases and V by 7 bases; bases with no gene match: 4. This CDR3 is built from 13 residues. CDR1 SNHLY and CDR2 FYNNEI come from the germline V gene.

The clonotype was recovered from a man younger than 35 in good health. Sequencing used memory CD8+ T cells sorted from blood. Subset reported: CD45RO+ cells pooled with CCR7-negative TemRA cells. The chain has TRBV2 and TRBJ2-7; 9 positions agree with TRBD1. As DNA, the CDR3 is TGTGCCAGCAAGACAGGGGGTGGCTACGAGCAGTACTTC. Translated: CASKTGGGYEQYF.